These 8 T cell receptor beta chains were sequenced from one sample in a study of patients and donors after allogeneic stem cell transplantation. TCRdb re-called the RT-PCR reads through MiXCR, storing one row per CDR3 protein. The data show approximately 210,000 distinct CDR3 sequences, with 41% seen just once and about 35% held by the top ten. Input material: blood, either unsorted or a sorted T cell fraction (not recorded which). Receptors originate from a human donor who was either an allogeneic HSCT recipient or a stem cell or donor lymphocyte infusion donor (not recorded which). It is not recorded whose cells these are; they may come from a transplant donor.

The chain uses TRBV29-1 and TRBJ2-5; 7 bases align to TRBD1. The J segment lost 2 bases and the V segment lost 7 bases, leaving 19 bases of the junction unmatched. Looked up from germline, CDR1 is SQVTM and CDR2 is ANQGSEA. This CDR3 has 17 residues. The CDR3 region is CSGFLSLRQGSQETQYF. For the CDR3, the DNA is TGCAGCGGTTTCCTCTCTCTCCGACAGGGAAGTCAAGAGACCCAGTACTTC.

This rearrangement joins TRBV3-1 to TRBJ2-7; the match to TRBD2 covers 12 bases. The CDR3 consists of 15 residues. Germline trimming cut 0 bases from V and 7 bases from J; bases unmatched to any gene: 4. Germline V gene lookup returns CDR1 LGHDT and CDR2 YNNKEL (reference sequence). This CDR3 is CASSQDGTSGREQYF. The DNA of the CDR3 is TGTGCCAGCAGCCAAGATGGCACTAGCGGGAGGGAGCAGTACTTC.

This clonotype appeared a single time. CDR3 loop: CASSEGRTNTEAFF. CDR3 DNA: TGTGCCAGCAGTGAGGGCAGGACGAACACTGAAGCTTTCTTT. The chain joins TRBV2 to TRBJ1-1, with D unresolved. With 3 bases removed from V and 1 base from J, the gap between germline ends came to 9 bases. CDR1 SNHLY and CDR2 FYNNEI come from the germline V gene. The CDR3 is 14 amino acids.

The chain employs TRBV6-6 and TRBJ1-3; D is uncertain. The CDR3 has 17 residues. From germline, CDR1 is MNHNY and CDR2 SVGAGI (reference sequence). The germline V and J ends were trimmed by 0 bases and 2 bases, with 14 bases remaining between them. The CDR3 DNA sequence: TGTGCCAGCAGTTACTCCCGGACGGTAGTTACTGGAAACACCATATATTTT. Amino acids: CASSYSRTVVTGNTIYF.

The chain combines TRBV6-5 with TRBJ1-2, with TRBD1 matching 7 bases. CDR3 length: 14 amino acids. V was clipped by 7 bases and J by 8 bases; unmatched bases: 13. Germline V gene lookup returns CDR1 MNHEY and CDR2 SVGAGI. The CDR3 is CASNMGQTWGGYTF. The DNA for the CDR3 is TGTGCCAGCAATATGGGACAGACCTGGGGAGGCTACACCTTC.

The V and J genes are TRBV28 and TRBJ1-1; D might be TRBD1 (6 bases). CDR3 length equals 15 residues. V lost 1 base and J lost 4, with 13 bases in between. CDR1 and CDR2 from the germline V gene are MDHEN and SYDVKM. The CDR3 DNA reads as TGTGCCAGCAGTTTATATCCGGACAGTGTCACTGAAGCTTTCTTT. Encoded protein: CASSLYPDSVTEAFF.

The chain recombines TRBV4-3 with TRBJ1-1; D is undetermined. Germline V CDR1 and CDR2: LGHNA, YSLEER. The CDR3 has 15 residues. V was clipped by 4 bases and J by 3 bases, with 15 bases between them. The chain's CDR3 is CASSPQFADYTEAFF. CDR3 bases: TGCGCCAGCAGCCCCCAATTCGCAGATTACACTGAAGCTTTCTTT.

V and J are TRBV20-1 and TRBJ1-1; 10 bases line up with TRBD1. V dropped 6 bases and J dropped 0; count of bases not matched to a gene: 4. There are 14 residues in the CDR3. Germline CDR1 and CDR2: DFQATT and SNEGSKA (reference sequence). The CDR3 bases are TGCAGTGCAAGGACAGGGGGTGTGAACACTGAAGCTTTCTTT. Protein sequence: CSARTGGVNTEAFF.